This T cell receptor beta chain originates from a study of T cells in Graves' hyperthyroidism and ophthalmopathy. Findings of the study overall: Blood samples included most of the expanded thyroid clonotypes exceeding 0.001.

This clonotype was detected only a few times. Its target is unknown. Template material for amplifying TCR beta CDR3 regions consisted of RNA transcripts. The HTBI primer set was used in a first-round RT-PCR of the TCR CDR3. TCRdb recomputed calls from the multiplex PCR reads with MiXCR, one row per CDR3 protein. The top ten hold around 3.5% of the sample, which has about 600,000 distinct CDR3 sequences, roughly 16% seen once. Each ophthalmopathy patient scored at least 3 on the Clinical Activity Score and at least 4 on NOSPECS grade, with duration under 3 months. Diagnosis relied on clinical symptoms, serum thyroxine and TRAb, thyroid ultrasound and orbital computed tomography. Fresh peripheral blood, 8 to 10 ml, was the source of the PBMCs. Germline CDR1 reads MDHEN; CDR2 reads SYDVKM. Trimming left V 3 bases short and J 8 bases short, with 14 bases between. This CDR3 has 15 amino acids.

The sequenced sample was blood. The gene calls are TRBV28 and TRBJ1-6; D is unclear. This clonotype was sampled from a middle-aged woman with Graves' ophthalmopathy. The CDR3 spells CASSFRVRSYSPLHF. The CDR3 region has the DNA TGTGCCAGCAGTTTCCGGGTTCGGTCTTATTCACCCCTCCACTTT.